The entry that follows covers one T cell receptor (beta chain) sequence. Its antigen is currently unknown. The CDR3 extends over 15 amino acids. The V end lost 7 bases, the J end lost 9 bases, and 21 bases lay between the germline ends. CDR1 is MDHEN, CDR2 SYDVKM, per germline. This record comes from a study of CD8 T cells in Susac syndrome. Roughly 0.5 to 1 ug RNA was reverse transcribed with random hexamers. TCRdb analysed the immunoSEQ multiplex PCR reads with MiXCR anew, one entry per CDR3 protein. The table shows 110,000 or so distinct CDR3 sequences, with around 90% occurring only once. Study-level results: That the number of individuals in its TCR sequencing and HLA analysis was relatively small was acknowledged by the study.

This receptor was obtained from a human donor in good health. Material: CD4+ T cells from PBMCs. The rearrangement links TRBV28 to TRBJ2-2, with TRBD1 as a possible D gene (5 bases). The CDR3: CASTTWGSRFRELFF. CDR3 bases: TGTGCCAGCACCACGTGGGGCAGCAGATTCAGGGAGCTGTTTTTT. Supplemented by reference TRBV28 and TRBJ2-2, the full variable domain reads DVKVTQSSRYLVKRTGEKVFLECVQDMDHENMFWYRQDPGLGLRLIYFSYDVKMKEKGDIPEGYSVSREKKERFSLILESASTNQTSMYLCASTTWGSRFRELFFGEGSRLTVL.